This passage covers 18 T cell receptor beta chains from one sample sequenced in a study. TCRdb ran MiXCR on the 5' RACE reads and lists one entry per CDR3 protein. The data contain approximately 60,000 distinct CDR3 sequences, around a quarter of them singletons. The sample consisted of tumor-infiltrating memory CD4+ T cells sorted from the breast tumor. Subset noted: memory CD4+ T cells, CD4+CD45RO+CD25-. The source is a female donor with breast cancer.

This clonotype was seen only a few times. The J gene is TRBJ2-3, the V gene TRBV7-3; unclear D gene. This CDR3 contains 15 residues. The V gene lost 2 bases and the J gene lost 4 bases, with 13 bases spanning the gap. Germline CDR1 and CDR2: SGHTA and FQGTGA. The chain's CDR3 is CASSLSRLVADTQYF. CDR3 DNA sequence: TGTGCCAGCAGCTTATCTCGTCTAGTGGCAGATACGCAGTATTTT.

This clonotype was observed a few times. Written as DNA, the CDR3 is TGTGCCAGCAGCTTAGGCCAGGAGAACTATGGCTACACCTTC. This encodes CASSLGQENYGYTF. This chain connects TRBV7-2 to TRBJ1-2; D is ambiguous. Trimming removed 1 base at V and 2 bases at J, with 8 bases between. The CDR3 contains 14 residues. Germline V lookup: CDR1 SGHTA, CDR2 FQGNSA. The full variable domain, in which reference TRBV7-2 and TRBJ1-2 provide the parts outside the CDR3, is GAGVSQSPSNKVTEKGKDVELRCDPISGHTALYWYRQSLGQGLEFLIYFQGNSAPDKSGLPSDRFSAERTGGSVSTLTIQRTQQEDSAVYLCASSLGQENYGYTFGSGTRLTVV.

The chain carries TRBV13 and TRBJ1-1; possibly TRBD1 for D (6 bases). The germline V gene has CDR1 PRHDT and CDR2 FYEKMQ (reference sequence). Trimming cost V 3 bases and J 1 base, with 6 bases left between them. The CDR3 is 13 residues long. CDR3 region: CASSLTGNTEAFF. The DNA of the CDR3 is TGTGCCAGCAGCTTGACAGGGAACACTGAAGCTTTCTTT.

The J gene is TRBJ1-5, the V gene TRBV12-3 or TRBV12-4, with TRBD1 matching 7 bases. The CDR3 contains 15 residues. V shed 6 bases, J shed 0 bases, and the junction held 5 bases outside the gene matches. The CDR3 bases are TGTGCCAGCAGCCCACAGGGGAATAGCAATCAGCCCCAGCATTTT. This sequence encodes CASSPQGNSNQPQHF.

This clonotype showed up just a few times. The chain links TRBV6-2 or TRBV6-3 to TRBJ2-1, with 10 bases that match TRBD1. V lost 6 bases, J lost 14 bases, and 7 bases stayed unmatched. Per germline, CDR1 MNHEY and CDR2 SVGEGT. This CDR3 has 12 residues. The CDR3 region is CASSLATGGKFF. In nucleotides, the CDR3 is TGTGCCAGCAGCCTCGCGACAGGGGGCAAGTTCTTC.

This clonotype was detected only once. One end of the junction fails to match germline, which may point to a read error. This chain uses TRBV5-1 with TRBJ1-1, with D possibly matching TRBD1 (6 bases). Germline CDR1 reads SGHRS; CDR2 reads YFSETQ. This CDR3 is built from 17 residues. The CDR3 nucleotides are TGCGCCAGCAACTTGGCTGGGGGCCGCAGGGTGAACACTGAAGCTTTCTTT. Residues: CASNLAGGRRVNTEAFF.

This clonotype was found a few times. This chain connects TRBV20-1 to TRBJ2-1; D perhaps matches TRBD2 (6 bases). CDR3 length: 13 residues. Germline V lookup: CDR1 DFQATT, CDR2 SNEGSKA (reference sequence). The CDR3, as DNA: TGCAGCGTACCGGGACTGGTGGCAAGGGGGCAGTTCTTC. It codes for CSVPGLVARGQFF.

Comments on this clonotype: A read error may explain this, as a much larger clone is one base away. Given the absence of the conserved phenylalanine or tryptophan at the CDR3 end, a read error is likely. The gene calls are TRBV6-5 and TRBJ1-5, with TRBD1 matching over 7 bases. The V gene's germline CDR1 is MNHEY and CDR2 SVGAGI. Unmatched junction bases numbered 1, after V lost 0 bases and J lost 5 bases. There are 14 residues in the CDR3. The chain's CDR3 is CASSYSGGDQPQHS. For the CDR3, the DNA is TGTGCCAGCAGTTACTCAGGGGGCGATCAGCCCCAGCATTCT.

The chain has TRBV24-1 and TRBJ2-1; a weak D match, TRBD1 (5 bases). The CDR3 length is 16 residues. Trimming left V 9 bases short and J 0 bases short, with 17 bases between. The germline CDR1 and CDR2 sequences are KGHDR and SFDVKD. CDR3 loop: CATGSLNRSSYNEQFF. In DNA, the CDR3 is TGTGCCACCGGAAGCCTAAACAGGTCCTCCTACAATGAGCAGTTCTTC.

Of note for this clonotype: This may come from a read error, since a much larger clone is one base off. The chain employs TRBV5-1 and TRBJ1-1, with D unclear. CDR1 SGHRS and CDR2 YFSETQ come from the germline V gene. The CDR3 runs 13 residues. Trimming took 4 bases from V and 5 from J, leaving 12 bases between them. This chain's CDR3 is CASSRSSETEAFF. The CDR3 region has the DNA TGCGCCAGCAGCCGCTCCTCGGAGACTGAAGCTTTCTTT.

This clonotype appeared a few times. This chain links TRBV5-1 with TRBJ2-3; 8 bases map to TRBD1. The CDR3 sequence is 14 residues long. The germline V gene has CDR1 SGHRS and CDR2 YFSETQ. The trim removed 4 bases at V and 4 bases at J, leaving 5 bases unmatched. The CDR3 reads CASSLDRAPDTQYF. The CDR3 region has the DNA TGCGCCAGCAGCCTGGACAGGGCCCCAGATACGCAGTATTTT. Based on the CDR3 plus reference TRBV5-1 and TRBJ2-3, the full variable domain is KAGVTQTPRYLIKTRGQQVTLSCSPISGHRSVSWYQQTPGQGLQFLFEYFSETQRNKGNFPGRFSGRQFSNSRSEMNVSTLELGDSALYLCASSLDRAPDTQYFGPGTRLTVL.

This clonotype was detected only a few times. This chain links TRBV7-9 with TRBJ1-1, with D possibly TRBD1 on 5 matching bases. The germline CDR1 and CDR2 sequences are SEHNR and FQNEAQ (reference sequence). The CDR3 sequence is 11 residues long. The CDR3 sequence: CNAGPNTEAFF. The CDR3 bases are TGTAACGCGGGACCGAACACTGAAGCTTTCTTT.

This clonotype was found a few times. The rearrangement joins TRBV6-5 to TRBJ2-7, with a weak D call TRBD1 (6 bases). CDR3 length: 14 amino acids. The germline V and J ends were trimmed by 5 bases and 2 bases, with 13 bases remaining between them. CDR1 is MNHEY and CDR2 is SVGAGI in the germline V gene. CDR3 DNA: TGTGCCAGCAGTCCCCGGACAGATACCTACGAGCAGTACTTC. Translating it yields CASSPRTDTYEQYF.

This clonotype turned up a few times. This chain links TRBV6-1 with TRBJ2-1; 7 nucleotides agree with TRBD2. CDR3 length: 14 residues. CDR1 and CDR2 (germline): MNHNS, SASEGT. The V and J ends lost 6 bases and 6 bases, in that order; junction bases with no gene match: 8. The CDR3 bases are TGTGCCAGCAGCTCCGGGACTACGATCAATGAGCAGTTCTTC. Amino acids: CASSSGTTINEQFF.

This clonotype appeared a few times. A much larger clone sits a single nucleotide away, making a read error possible. The chain joins TRBV20-1 to TRBJ2-2; no clear D. V dropped 5 bases and J dropped 1 base, with 11 bases sitting between them. Germline V gene lookup returns CDR1 DFQATT and CDR2 SNEGSKA (reference sequence). The CDR3 sequence is 14 residues long. CDR3 residues: CSAPCSGNTGELFF. As DNA, the CDR3 is TGCAGTGCTCCGTGTTCCGGGAACACCGGGGAGCTGTTTTTT.

This clonotype was seen once. The chain employs TRBV4-1 and TRBJ2-2; D perhaps matches TRBD2 (6 bases). The CDR3 runs to 16 residues. V shed 1 base and J shed 0 bases, with 9 bases lying between them. Germline CDR1 and CDR2: MGHRA and YSYEKL. This CDR3 reads CASSQGWGANTGELFF. The CDR3 DNA sequence: TGCGCCAGCAGCCAAGGATGGGGGGCGAACACCGGGGAGCTGTTTTTT.

This clonotype was seen only a few times. The rearrangement uses TRBV5-1 and TRBJ1-1; D ambiguous. This CDR3 is built from 13 residues. The ends were cut back, 4 bases at V and 1 base at J, with 8 bases in the middle. Germline CDR1 and CDR2: SGHRS and YFSETQ. The CDR3 loop reads CASSPSTNTEAFF. The CDR3 coding sequence is TGCGCCAGCAGCCCCTCCACGAACACTGAAGCTTTCTTT.

As DNA, the CDR3 is TGCGCCAGCAGCACGCTCGGAGGGACAGGAGACAATGAGCAGTTCTTC. Its translation: CASSTLGGTGDNEQFF. The rearrangement uses TRBV5-1 and TRBJ2-1; 8 nucleotides line up with TRBD1. Germline V CDR1 and CDR2: SGHRS, YFSETQ. V dropped 4 bases and J dropped 5; count of bases not matched to a gene: 11. The CDR3 length is 16 residues.